The present T cell receptor beta chain was sequenced within a study of control samples from healthy donors and cancer patients. Profiling relied on immunoSEQ multiplex PCR, and the TCRdb table lists in-frame clones only, not all of them. The data show about 100,000 clones, with around 89% seen just once and about 8% held by the top ten. The germline gives CDR1 MNHEY, CDR2 SVGAGI. Trimming took 8 bases from V and 6 from J; bases not matched to a gene: 1. The CDR3 spans 11 residues. The sequence came from a man between 25 and 39 years old in good health. The chain recombines TRBV6-5 with TRBJ1-2, with 9 bases aligning to TRBD1. Sequencing used blood. The CDR3 loop is CASGQGNGYTF. The CDR3 DNA follows: TGTGCCAGCGGACAGGGGAATGGCTACACCTTC.